This T cell receptor (beta chain) was recorded in a study of cytomegalovirus exposure and HLA in healthy donors. The wider study: The roughly 120 validation repertoires used the same platform as the 500 to 700 first-cohort repertoires, a later analysis reported. Overall study results and limits: Three chains tied to CMV proved CMV antigen-specific in vitro.

Sequenced by immunoSEQ multiplex PCR; TCRdb stores in-frame clones only, minus some. The sample lists almost 65,000 clones; about 89% were seen once. Remarks on this clone: Its antigen is as yet unknown.

The V segment lost 6 bases and the J segment 2 bases; nucleotides outside the gene matches: 6. Germline-derived CDR1 and CDR2 are SNHLY and FYNNEI. This CDR3 has 15 amino acids. The source is a woman between 18 and 30 years old in good health and CMV-seronegative. The chain links TRBV2 to TRBJ2-7, with 11 bases identical to TRBD2. Sequencing was done on a sample of PBMCs. In DNA form, the CDR3 reads TGTGCCAGCAGGAGTAGCGGGAGGGCCCCCTACGAGCAGTACTTC. Translation gives CASRSSGRAPYEQYF.